The clone carrying this TCR beta chain was counted ten times or more. Its antigen is still unknown. This CDR3 has 15 amino acids. V dropped 7 bases and J dropped 4 bases, with 18 bases sitting between them. This entry comes from a study of CD8 T cells in ankylosing spondylitis. Whole-study findings and limits: A motif in TCR beta, a set of 8 or 9 highly homologous variants, appeared characteristic of ankylosing spondylitis blood. Clones linked with disease were CD8+ and fairly uncommon in the peripheral blood.

Libraries for TCR beta were made by quantitative 5'-RACE with molecular barcodes. TCRdb redid the calling of the 5' RACE reads with MiXCR, one entry per CDR3 protein. The table shows about 140,000 distinct CDR3 sequences, with more than 5.5% occurring only once. The receptor comes from a female donor with ankylosing spondylitis or in good health (not recorded which). Sequencing was done on a sample of blood, either unsorted or a sorted T cell fraction (not recorded which). The chain has TRBV12-3 or TRBV12-4 and TRBJ2-3; D may be TRBD2 (5 bases). The CDR3 region is CASTVVRGGADTQYF. The CDR3 nucleotides read TGTGCCAGCACCGTGGTGCGCGGAGGAGCAGATACGCAGTATTTT.